These 2 T cell receptor beta chains were all obtained from the same sample, sequenced in a study of human T cells and chemical hapten exposure. Indicated time point: patch test 2, 6 weeks after DPC sensitization. Treatment denoted: therapeutic diphenylcyclopropenone sensitization with weekly scalp DPC. MiXCR, applied by TCRdb to the RACE reads, yields one record per CDR3 protein. Of about 110,000 distinct CDR3 sequences listed, more than 7% are singletons. The sample was whole blood, taken in connection with sensitization to the hapten diphenylcyclopropenone (DPC). These receptors all come from a woman in her 40s with alopecia areata. Some clones in this sample may be carry-over from other donors' samples.

The chain is built from TRBV2 and TRBJ2-7; the D gene is possibly TRBD2 (5 bases). In germline, CDR1 is SNHLY, CDR2 FYNNEI. The CDR3 consists of 15 residues. Between the trimmed V and J ends, which lost 0 bases and 0 bases, there was a span of 9 bases. The CDR3 nucleotides are TGTGCCAGCAGTGAAGCCTGGGCGGGCTCCTACGAGCAGTACTTC. Protein product: CASSEAWAGSYEQYF.

The chain uses TRBV2 and TRBJ2-5; D may be TRBD2 (6 bases). Germline CDR1 reads SNHLY; CDR2 reads FYNNEI. V was cut by 1 base and J by 0 bases, with 6 bases left in between. The CDR3 runs to 14 residues. The CDR3, as DNA: TGTGCCAGCAGTGAAGGGGACTACCAAGAGACCCAGTACTTC. Its protein product is CASSEGDYQETQYF.